Listed here is a single TCR beta chain. This record comes from a study of siplizumab effects on memory and regulatory T cells. Only in-frame clones appear in the TCRdb table, and some are missing; sequencing was by immunoSEQ multiplex PCR. The repertoire holds 100,000 to 110,000 clones, with around 92% as singletons. With 5 bases removed from V and 7 bases from J, the gap between germline ends came to 12 bases. The CDR3 sequence is 11 residues long. CDR1 is DFQATT and CDR2 is SNEGSKA in the germline V gene (reference sequence). Sequencing was performed on CD4+ T cells sorted from blood. The chain links TRBV20-1 to TRBJ2-7, with D possibly matching TRBD1 (5 bases). The sequence came from a human donor in good health. CDR3 sequence: CSAGAPNEQYF. The DNA of the CDR3 is TGCAGTGCTGGGGCGCCGAATGAGCAGTACTTC.